This TCR beta chain stems from a study of human CD4 T cells and Enterobacteriaceae. Deep-level sequencing, detecting one cell in 200,000, covered ex vivo memory CD4+. Sequenced by immunoSEQ multiplex PCR; TCRdb stores in-frame clones only, minus some. The sample carries fewer than 35,000 clones, 80% to 90% recorded once. All CD4+ cells other than CD45RA+CCR7+CD95- naive cells were sorted as memory, over 95% pure. Healthy donors' blood was sourced from blood donation centers in Switzerland. Total CD4+ T cells and monocytes came from CD4/CD14 microbead positive selection. Before sorting, cells positive for CD8, CD14, CD16, CD56, CD19 or bright CD25 were removed. This CDR3 spans 12 amino acids. Per germline, CDR1 MGHDK and CDR2 SYGVNS. V was pared by 6 bases and J by 4 bases, with 2 bases of the junction left unmatched.

The TCR sequence derives from a human donor in good health. J is TRBJ1-1 and V is TRBV25-1, with 7 bases lining up with TRBD1. Sequencing input: memory CD4+ T cells from blood. Here the CDR3 reads CASRQGTTEAFF. CDR3 nucleotides: TGTGCCAGCAGACAGGGGACCACTGAAGCTTTCTTT.